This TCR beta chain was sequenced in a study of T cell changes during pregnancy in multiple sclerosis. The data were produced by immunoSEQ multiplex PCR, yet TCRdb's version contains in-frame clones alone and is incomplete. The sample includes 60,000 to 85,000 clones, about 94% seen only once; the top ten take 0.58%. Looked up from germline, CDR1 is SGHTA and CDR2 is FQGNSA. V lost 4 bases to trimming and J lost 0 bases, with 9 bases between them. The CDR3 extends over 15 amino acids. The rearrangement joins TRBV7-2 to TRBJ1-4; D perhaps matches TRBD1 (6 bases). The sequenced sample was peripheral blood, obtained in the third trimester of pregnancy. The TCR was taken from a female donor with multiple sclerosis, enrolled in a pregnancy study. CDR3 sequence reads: CASSSNRATNEKLFF. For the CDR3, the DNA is TGTGCCAGCAGCTCAAACAGGGCAACTAATGAAAAACTGTTTTTT.